These 13 T cell receptor beta chains share one sample of origin, sequenced in a study of blood T cells in healthy people across ages. It was with a sample-barcoded 5' primer and a J-beta primer mix that a second PCR of about 6 to 12 cycles was run. Via MiXCR, TCRdb re-called the 5' RACE reads, giving one row per CDR3 protein. The table lists fewer than 1,000,000 distinct CDR3 sequences, around 42% of them singletons, with 15% to 25% in the top ten. Sample: blood. These receptors were taken from a man in his sixties in good health.

This chain links TRBV5-1 with TRBJ2-5, with TRBD2 matching over 7 bases. Judging by the DNA end, TRBJ2-7 fits better; the J call may be wrong. This CDR3 contains 15 residues. Germline V gives CDR1 SGHRS, CDR2 YFSETQ. CDR3 in amino acids: CASSRKPRTSLEQYF. DNA of the CDR3: TGCGCCAGCAGCCGGAAACCCAGGACTAGTCTCGAGCAGTACTTC.

The J gene is TRBJ1-2, the V gene TRBV6-5; D is uncertain. The germline CDR1 and CDR2 sequences are MNHEY and SVGAGI. Trimming cost V 8 bases and J 8 bases, with 18 bases left between them. The length of the CDR3 is 13 residues. The CDR3 nucleotides read TGTGCCAGCTTTGGGATAACAGAGGGAGGCTACACCTTC. Protein product: CASFGITEGGYTF.

The rearrangement uses TRBV6-2 or TRBV6-3 and TRBJ2-1; no clear D. TRBJ2-7 matches the DNA end more closely, so the J call is doubtful. The CDR3 contains 14 residues. Looked up from germline, CDR1 is MNHEY and CDR2 is SVGEGT. The CDR3 loop reads CASRDRGRSDEQYF. The CDR3, as DNA: TGTGCCAGCAGAGACCGAGGCAGGTCCGACGAGCAGTACTTC.

The rearrangement joins TRBV2 to TRBJ2-7; D unclear. CDR1 and CDR2 (germline): SNHLY, FYNNEI. Trimming left V 1 base short and J 2 bases short, with 6 bases between. This CDR3 comprises 13 residues. The CDR3 DNA follows: TGTGCCAGCAGTGAAGAGCCCACCTACGAGCAGTACTTC. Protein: CASSEEPTYEQYF.

The chain has TRBV5-1 and TRBJ2-5; 8 nucleotides match TRBD1. The DNA end is a closer match to TRBJ2-7, so the J assignment may be wrong. The CDR3 is 15 amino acids. Germline CDR1 SGHRS, CDR2 YFSETQ. The DNA for the CDR3 is TGCGCCAGCAGCGTGGCCAGGACAGGGATGGGCGAGCAGTACTTC. It translates to CASSVARTGMGEQYF.

Of note for this clonotype: This may come from a read error, since a much larger clone is one base off. The gene calls are TRBV7-2 and TRBJ2-7; 7 nucleotides agree with TRBD2. Germline CDR1 SGHTA, CDR2 FQGNSA. V shed 5 bases, J shed 8 bases, and the junction held 12 bases outside the gene matches. The CDR3 length is 14 residues. CDR3: CASSVDSGPNKQYF. As DNA, the CDR3 is TGTGCCAGCAGCGTCGATAGCGGGCCTAACAAGCAGTACTTC.

This clonotype has just a few counts. The chain couples TRBV6-5 to TRBJ2-3, with 11 bases matching TRBD2. The CDR3 runs 15 residues. V shed 5 bases, J shed 7 bases, and the junction held 8 bases outside the gene matches. The germline CDR1 and CDR2 sequences are MNHEY and SVGAGI. Here the CDR3 reads CASSQTSGGLHTQYF. The CDR3 DNA is TGTGCCAGCAGTCAAACTAGCGGGGGCCTTCATACGCAGTATTTT.

This clonotype was observed a handful of times. In DNA, the CDR3 is TGTGCCAGCAGCTCCCTTGGACTAGCGGTGACAGATACGCAGTATTTT. Encoded protein: CASSSLGLAVTDTQYF. The V call is TRBV7-2, the J call TRBJ2-3; TRBD2 agrees at 10 bases. J gave up 3 bases and V 4 bases, and 7 bases lay outside the gene matches. The CDR3 consists of 16 residues. The germline V gene has CDR1 SGHTA and CDR2 FQGNSA. The entire variable domain, with the rest obtained from reference TRBV7-2 and TRBJ2-3, is as follows: GAGVSQSPSNKVTEKGKDVELRCDPISGHTALYWYRQSLGQGLEFLIYFQGNSAPDKSGLPSDRFSAERTGGSVSTLTIQRTQQEDSAVYLCASSSLGLAVTDTQYFGPGTRLTVL.

The chain combines TRBV7-9 with TRBJ2-6, with 8 bases fitting TRBD1. The CDR3 loop spans 16 amino acids. Germline-derived CDR1 and CDR2 are SEHNR and FQNEAQ (reference sequence). The J segment lost 3 bases and the V segment lost 5 bases, leaving 6 bases of the junction unmatched. CDR3 nucleotide sequence: TGTGCCAGCAGCATTGACAGGGGTTATGGGGCCAACGTCCTGACTTTC. It is translated as CASSIDRGYGANVLTF.

In regard to this clonotype: With a much larger clone just one base away, this may be a read error. The CDR3 DNA follows: TGTGCCAGCAGCGTTAGTATTGTCCAAGAGACCCAGTACTTC. It is translated as CASSVSIVQETQYF. V is TRBV7-2 and J is TRBJ2-5; D remains ambiguous. Trimming pared 5 bases from V and 1 base from J, leaving 11 bases between. CDR1 and CDR2 (germline): SGHTA, FQGNSA. This CDR3 comprises 14 residues. Full variable domain (outside the CDR3, taken from reference TRBV7-2 and TRBJ2-5): GAGVSQSPSNKVTEKGKDVELRCDPISGHTALYWYRQSLGQGLEFLIYFQGNSAPDKSGLPSDRFSAERTGGSVSTLTIQRTQQEDSAVYLCASSVSIVQETQYFGPGTRLLVL.

This clonotype was seen only a few times. The rearrangement uses TRBV3-1 and TRBJ2-7, with D unresolved. The CDR3 is made up of 13 amino acids. V was cut by 0 bases and J by 6 bases, with 9 bases left in between. The germline V gene encodes CDR1 LGHDT and CDR2 YNNKEL (reference sequence). The CDR3 nucleotides read TGTGCCAGCAGCCAAGACAGATTTGGCGAGCAGTACTTC. This translates into CASSQDRFGEQYF.

With respect to this clonotype: One junction end does not reproduce the germline sequence, and a read error may be involved. The J gene is TRBJ2-3, the V gene TRBV7-8, with 8 bases that match TRBD1. The CDR3 length is 14 residues. Germline V CDR1 and CDR2: SGHVS, FQNEAQ. CDR3 in amino acids: CASSGRQGSDTQYF. For the CDR3, the DNA is TGTGCCAGCAGCGGAAGACAGGGGTCAGATACACAGTATTTT.

This clonotype occurred a few times. The V call is TRBV4-3, the J call TRBJ2-7, with 9 bases that match TRBD1. The CDR3 length is 16 residues. V lost 0 bases and J lost 4; bases outside the gene matches: 7. Germline values: CDR1 LGHNA, CDR2 YSLEER. CDR3 region: CASSQDSDRGLYEQYF. CDR3 nucleotides: TGCGCCAGCAGCCAAGATTCGGACAGGGGACTGTACGAGCAGTACTTC.